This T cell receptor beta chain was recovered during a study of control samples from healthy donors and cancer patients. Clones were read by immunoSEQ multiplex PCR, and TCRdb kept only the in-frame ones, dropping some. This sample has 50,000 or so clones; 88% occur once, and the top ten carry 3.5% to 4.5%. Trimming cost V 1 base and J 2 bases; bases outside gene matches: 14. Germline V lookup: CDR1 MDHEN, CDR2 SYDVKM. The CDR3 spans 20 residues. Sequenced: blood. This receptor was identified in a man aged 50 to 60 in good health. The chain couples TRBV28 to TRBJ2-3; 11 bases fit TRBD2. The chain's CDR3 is CASSLFLRVVAGGDTDTQYF. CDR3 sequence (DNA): TGTGCCAGCAGTTTATTTCTGCGTGTGGTAGCGGGAGGGGACACAGATACGCAGTATTTT.